A selection of T cell receptor beta chains follows, all from one sample in a study of OX40 agonist ivuxolimab in advanced cancers. Some clones are missing from TCRdb's copy, which holds only in-frame ones; the method was immunoSEQ multiplex PCR. The sample consists of approximately 49,000 clones, 70% to 90% of them appearing once. The sequenced sample was CD4+ or CD8+ T cells sorted from blood, obtained in a trial of the OX40 agonist ivuxolimab. The receptor set was obtained from an adult with an advanced solid tumor such as melanoma, head and neck, liver or kidney cancer. Each CDR3 is given with its conserved first and last residue. The D gene is left open where the match is weak. Clone size is not always given. Where it is, it says once, few, many or a class for expanded clones.

v_gene	j_gene	abundance	d_gene	CDR3nt	CDR3aa
TRBV5-4	TRBJ2-7	NA	TRBD1	TGTGCCAGCAGCGAGGGGACAGCCCTAAGGCAGTACTTC	CASSEGTALRQYF
TRBV30	TRBJ1-5	NA	NA	TGTGCCTGGAGTGTACGGGGGGCCCAGCATTTT	CAWSVRGAQHF
TRBV12-5	TRBJ1-5	few	NA	TGTGCTAGTGGTGGTCAGCCCCAGCATTTT	CASGGQPQHF
TRBV5-6	TRBJ2-5	NA	NA	TGTGCCAGCAGCTTCGGGCTCGAAGAGACCCAGTACTTC	CASSFGLEETQYF
TRBV28	TRBJ2-5	NA	NA	TGTGCCAGCAGCCCGCGGGGTAGCGGTTTCCAAGAGACCCAGTACTTC	CASSPRGSGFQETQYF
TRBV18	TRBJ2-1	NA	TRBD1	TGTGCCAGCTCACCCCAAGGGGGAGCAGGGGGCCGGTTCGAGCAGTTCTTC	CASSPQGGAGGRFEQFF
TRBV9	TRBJ2-7	NA	TRBD2	TGTGCCAGCAGCGTAGACGGGACTACTGCCTACGAGCAGTACTTC	CASSVDGTTAYEQYF
TRBV7-2	TRBJ1-4	NA	TRBD1	TGTGCCAGCAGCTCTCGGACAGGGGAGGGTGAAAAACTGTTTTTT	CASSSRTGEGEKLFF
TRBV2	TRBJ1-1	NA	TRBD1	TGTGCCAGTCGATCGCAGGGGGCGCAGGGGGACACTGAAGCTTTCTTT	CASRSQGAQGDTEAFF
TRBV7-9	TRBJ1-4	NA	NA	TGTGCCAGCAGTCCCCCCGGGGCCCCGGGAGAAAAACTGTTTTTT	CASSPPGAPGEKLFF
TRBV18	TRBJ1-1	NA	NA	TGTGCCAGCTCAATAGGAAGGAACACTGAAGCTTTCTTT	CASSIGRNTEAFF
TRBV19	TRBJ2-3	NA	TRBD2	TGTGCCAGTAGTATACGTTCGCTAGCGGGAGAGAACAAAGGAAGCACAGATACGCAGTATTTT	CASSIRSLAGENKGSTDTQYF
TRBV18	TRBJ2-3	few	NA	TGTGCCAGCTCACTTAAGTCCCTGGGAGATACGCAGTATTTT	CASSLKSLGDTQYF
TRBV9	TRBJ2-1	NA	TRBD2	TGTGCCAGCAGTCGCCTTAGCGGGAGAGCTGACTACAATGAGCAGTTCTTC	CASSRLSGRADYNEQFF
TRBV7-7	TRBJ1-3	NA	NA	TGTGCTAGCAGCTTAGGGGGAAGTGGAACTGGAAACACCATATATTTT	CASSLGGSGTGNTIYF
TRBV10-3	TRBJ2-3	NA	NA	TGTGCCATCAGTGAGTCCGGGGGCAGTTCAGGTACGCAGTATTTT	CAISESGGSSGTQYF
TRBV6-6	TRBJ2-7	NA	NA	TGTGCCAGCAGCGACAACTACGAGCAGTACTTC	CASSDNYEQYF
TRBV27	TRBJ1-6	NA	TRBD1	TGTGCCAGCAGTTGGAACCGCGGGACAGGGAAGAATTCACCCCTCCACTTT	CASSWNRGTGKNSPLHF
TRBV7-3	TRBJ2-7	NA	TRBD2	TGTGCCAGCAGCTTCACCGGGGGGGCGGCCTCCTACGAGCAGTACTTC	CASSFTGGAASYEQYF
TRBV28	TRBJ2-7	NA	NA	TGTGCCAGCATCAGTTGGGGGCTTACTAGCGAGAGACTAAGCGAGCAGTACTTC	CASISWGLTSERLSEQYF
TRBV7-9	TRBJ2-7	NA	TRBD1	TGTGCCAGCAGCACGGGACAGGGCTACGAGCAGTACTTC	CASSTGQGYEQYF
TRBV14	TRBJ1-6	NA	NA	TGTGCCAGCAGCCAACTGGGCGGGTCACCCCTCCACTTT	CASSQLGGSPLHF
TRBV28	TRBJ1-1	NA	TRBD1	TGTGCCATAAGACAGGGGGGGGTCACTGAAGCTTTCTTT	CAIRQGGVTEAFF
TRBV20-1	TRBJ1-2	NA	NA	TGCAGTGCCGACGTGACACAGGAACACACCTTC	CSADVTQEHTF
TRBV7-9	TRBJ2-5	NA	NA	TGTGCCAGCAGCTTAGGCGGGCTAGAGACCCAGTACTTC	CASSLGGLETQYF
TRBV27	TRBJ2-3	once	NA	TGTGCCAGCCGTAGAGGCGGCAGCACAGATACGCAGTATTTT	CASRRGGSTDTQYF
TRBV5-4	TRBJ1-4	NA	TRBD1	TGTGCCAGCAGCTCGGACAGGGAGAATGAAAAACTGTTTTTT	CASSSDRENEKLFF
TRBV5-1	TRBJ2-3	NA	TRBD2	TGCGCCAGCAGCCAAGTGGGGAGGGATGGAGATACGCAGTATTTT	CASSQVGRDGDTQYF
TRBV29-1	TRBJ1-1	few	NA	TGCAGCGTTGCTGGGATCATGAACACTGAAGCTTTCTTT	CSVAGIMNTEAFF
TRBV11-2	TRBJ1-2	NA	NA	TGTGCCAGCAGCTTAGATCAGGTGGCAGGGCTATCTTATGGCTACACCTTC	CASSLDQVAGLSYGYTF
TRBV28	TRBJ1-2	NA	TRBD1	TGTGCCAGCAGATCCGGGACAGACTATGGCTACACCTTC	CASRSGTDYGYTF
TRBV11-3	TRBJ2-3	NA	TRBD1	TGCACTGTGCCAGGGACAGGGGGCAACAATTACACAGATACGCAGTATTTT	CTVPGTGGNNYTDTQYF
TRBV9	TRBJ2-1	NA	NA	TGTGCCAGCAGCGTAGTTGTGGGCAATGAGCAGTTCTTC	CASSVVVGNEQFF
TRBV19	TRBJ2-7	NA	TRBD2	TGTGCCAGTAGACCCTCCGGGACTAGCGGGCGCGAGCAGTACTTC	CASRPSGTSGREQYF
TRBV9	TRBJ2-7	NA	NA	TGTGCCAGCAGCGCCGGCCGGGCAGCGGGCGCCTACGAGCAGTACTTC	CASSAGRAAGAYEQYF
TRBV4-1	TRBJ2-7	once	TRBD2	TGCGCCAGCAGCCAGGGACTAGCCTCTACCTACGAGCAGTACTTC	CASSQGLASTYEQYF
TRBV19	TRBJ2-5	NA	TRBD2	TGTGCCAGTAGTATGTACGGGAGGGCCATGGAGACCCAGTACTTC	CASSMYGRAMETQYF
TRBV5-1	TRBJ2-7	NA	NA	TGCGCCAGCAGCTTGGAACCGGACTACGAGCAGTACTTC	CASSLEPDYEQYF
TRBV18	TRBJ2-7	few	TRBD2	TGTGCCAGCTCGCCTCGGGGGGGGGCGAGGTCCTACGAGCAGTACTTC	CASSPRGGARSYEQYF
TRBV7-2	TRBJ1-4	NA	NA	TGTGCCAGCAGCCCTACCTCGGGTGAAAAACTGTTTTTT	CASSPTSGEKLFF
TRBV28	TRBJ1-5	NA	NA	TGTGCCAGCAGTTTTGAGAGGGGGGCGCGGGTTCAGCCCCAGCATTTT	CASSFERGARVQPQHF
TRBV29-1	TRBJ1-1	few	NA	TGCAGCGTTGTAATGCGGTCAACTAACACTGAAGCTTTCTTT	CSVVMRSTNTEAFF
TRBV2	TRBJ1-6	NA	TRBD1	TGTGCCACCCTTCCGACAGGGGGATATAATTCACCCCTCCACTTT	CATLPTGGYNSPLHF
TRBV18	TRBJ1-2	few	NA	TGTGCCAGCTCATCCGACAGGAACTATGGCTACACCTTC	CASSSDRNYGYTF
TRBV5-1	TRBJ2-7	NA	TRBD1	TGCGCCAGCAGCTCGGGCAGGGGGCCCGGCGAGCAGTACTTC	CASSSGRGPGEQYF
TRBV5-1	TRBJ2-3	NA	NA	TGCGCCAGCAGCTCAATAGCGTCCACAGATACGCAGTATTTT	CASSSIASTDTQYF
TRBV29-1	TRBJ2-1	NA	TRBD2	TGCAGCGTCGGGACTAGCGGGAGCGGAAATGAGCAGTTCTTC	CSVGTSGSGNEQFF
TRBV5-1	TRBJ2-4	NA	NA	TGCGCCAGCAGCCCGGAAGGACAAGCCAAAAACATTCAGTACTTC	CASSPEGQAKNIQYF
TRBV5-8	TRBJ2-7	NA	NA	TGTGCCAGCAGCGCCCGGGCCCGGGGGTTCTACGAGCAGTACTTC	CASSARARGFYEQYF
TRBV7-8	TRBJ2-1	NA	TRBD2	TGTGCCAGCAGCCGCCTAGCGGGGGCTTACAATGAGCAGTTCTTC	CASSRLAGAYNEQFF
TRBV7-8	TRBJ2-3	NA	NA	TGTGCCAGCAGCTTAAGACGGGTCCCAGATACGCAGTATTTT	CASSLRRVPDTQYF
TRBV30	TRBJ2-3	NA	TRBD2	TGTGCCTGGAGTGTAGGCGGGAGCGGTGCAGATACGCAGTATTTT	CAWSVGGSGADTQYF
TRBV7-9	TRBJ2-5	NA	NA	TGTGCCAGCAGCCCCGGATCAGTACTGTGGGAGACCCAGTACTTC	CASSPGSVLWETQYF
TRBV4-2	TRBJ1-1	once	NA	TGTGCCAGCAGCCCTTTGGGGGGTCAGGGGCAGAGAGCTTTCTTT	CASSPLGGQGQRAFF
TRBV11-2	TRBJ1-1	NA	NA	TGTGCCAGCAGCTTAACGGCAGGGATAGACACTGAAGCTTTCTTT	CASSLTAGIDTEAFF